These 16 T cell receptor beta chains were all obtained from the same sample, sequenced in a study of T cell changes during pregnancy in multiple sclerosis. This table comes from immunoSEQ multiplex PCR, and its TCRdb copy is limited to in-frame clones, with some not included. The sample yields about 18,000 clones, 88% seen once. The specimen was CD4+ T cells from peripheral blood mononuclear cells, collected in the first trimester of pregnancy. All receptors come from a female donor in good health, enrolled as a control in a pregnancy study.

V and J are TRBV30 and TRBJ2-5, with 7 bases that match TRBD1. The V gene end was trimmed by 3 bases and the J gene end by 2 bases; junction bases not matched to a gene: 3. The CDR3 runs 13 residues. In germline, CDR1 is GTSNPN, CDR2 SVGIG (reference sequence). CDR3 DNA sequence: TGTGCCTGGAGCCCGGGACAGCAAGAGACCCAGTACTTC. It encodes CAWSPGQQETQYF.

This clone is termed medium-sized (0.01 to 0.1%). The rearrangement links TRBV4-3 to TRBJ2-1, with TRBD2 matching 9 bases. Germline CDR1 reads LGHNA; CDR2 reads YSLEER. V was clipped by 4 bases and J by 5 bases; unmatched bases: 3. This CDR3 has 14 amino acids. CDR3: CASSLGLADNEQFF. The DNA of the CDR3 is TGCGCCAGCAGCCTGGGACTAGCAGACAATGAGCAGTTCTTC.

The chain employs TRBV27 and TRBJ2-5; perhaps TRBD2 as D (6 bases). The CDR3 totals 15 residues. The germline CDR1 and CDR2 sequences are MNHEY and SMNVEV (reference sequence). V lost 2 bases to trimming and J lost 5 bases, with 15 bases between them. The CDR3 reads CASSLGGGLLETQYF. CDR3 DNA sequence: TGTGCCAGCAGTTTAGGGGGAGGATTGTTGGAGACCCAGTACTTC.

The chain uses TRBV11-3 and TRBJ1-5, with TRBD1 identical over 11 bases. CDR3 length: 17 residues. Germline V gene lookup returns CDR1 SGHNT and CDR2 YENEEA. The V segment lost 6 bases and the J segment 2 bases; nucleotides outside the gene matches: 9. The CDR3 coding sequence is TGTGCCAGCAGTTGTGGGACAGGGGGTATAGGCAATCAGCCCCAGCATTTT. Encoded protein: CASSCGTGGIGNQPQHF. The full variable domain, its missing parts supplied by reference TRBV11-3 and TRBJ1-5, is EAGVVQSPRYKIIEKKQPVAFWCNPISGHNTLYWYLQNLGQGPELLIRYENEEAVDDSQLPKDRFSAERLKGVDSTLKIQPAELGDSAVYLCASSCGTGGIGNQPQHFGDGTRLSIL.

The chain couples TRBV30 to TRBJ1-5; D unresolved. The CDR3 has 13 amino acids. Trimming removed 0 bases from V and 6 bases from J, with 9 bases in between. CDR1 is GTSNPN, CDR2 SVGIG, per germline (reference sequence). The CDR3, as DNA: TGTGCCTGGAGTGTCCGGGCGGGTCAGCCCCAGCATTTT. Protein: CAWSVRAGQPQHF.

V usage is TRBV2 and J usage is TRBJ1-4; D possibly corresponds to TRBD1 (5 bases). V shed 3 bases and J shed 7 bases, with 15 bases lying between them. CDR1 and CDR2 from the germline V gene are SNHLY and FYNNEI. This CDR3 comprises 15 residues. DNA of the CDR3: TGTGCCAGCAGTGAGTGGCCAGGGAGGGGTGAAAAACTGTTTTTT. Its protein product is CASSEWPGRGEKLFF. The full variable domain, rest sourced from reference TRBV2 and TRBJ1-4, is EPEVTQTPSHQVTQMGQEVILRCVPISNHLYFYWYRQILGQKVEFLVSFYNNEISEKSEIFDDQFSVERPDGSNFTLKIRSTKLEDSAMYFCASSEWPGRGEKLFFGSGTQLSVL.

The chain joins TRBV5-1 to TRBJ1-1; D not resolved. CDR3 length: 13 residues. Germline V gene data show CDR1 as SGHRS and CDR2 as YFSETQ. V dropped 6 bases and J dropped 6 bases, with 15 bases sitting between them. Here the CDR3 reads CASKVGDFPEAFF. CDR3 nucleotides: TGCGCCAGCAAGGTAGGAGATTTCCCTGAAGCTTTCTTT.

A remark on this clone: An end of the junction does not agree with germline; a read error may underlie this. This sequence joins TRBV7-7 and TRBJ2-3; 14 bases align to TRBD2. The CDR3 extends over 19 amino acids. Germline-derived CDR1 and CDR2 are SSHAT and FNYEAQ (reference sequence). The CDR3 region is CASSPGTSGGRFPTDTQYF. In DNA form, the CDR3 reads TGTGCTAGCAGCCCGGGGACTAGCGGGGGCCGGTTTCCCACAGATACGCAGTATTTT.

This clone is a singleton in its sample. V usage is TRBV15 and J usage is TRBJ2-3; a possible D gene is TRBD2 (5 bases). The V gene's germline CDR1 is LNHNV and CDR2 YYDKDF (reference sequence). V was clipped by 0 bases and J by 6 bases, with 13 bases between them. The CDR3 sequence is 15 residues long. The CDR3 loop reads CATSREASISDTQYF. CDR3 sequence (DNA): TGTGCCACCAGCAGAGAAGCTAGCATCTCGGATACGCAGTATTTT.

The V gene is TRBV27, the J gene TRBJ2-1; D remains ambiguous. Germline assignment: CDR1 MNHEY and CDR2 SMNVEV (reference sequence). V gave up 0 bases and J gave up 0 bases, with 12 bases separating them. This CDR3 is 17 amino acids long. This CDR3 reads CASSLSWQASSYNEQFF. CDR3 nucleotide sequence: TGTGCCAGCAGTTTATCGTGGCAGGCGAGCTCCTACAATGAGCAGTTCTTC.

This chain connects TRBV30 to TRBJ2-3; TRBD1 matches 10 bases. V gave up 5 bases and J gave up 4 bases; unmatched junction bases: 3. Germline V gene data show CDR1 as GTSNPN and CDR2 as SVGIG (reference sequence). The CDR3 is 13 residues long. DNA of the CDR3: TGTGCCTGGGGGACAGGGGATCCAGATACGCAGTATTTT. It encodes CAWGTGDPDTQYF.

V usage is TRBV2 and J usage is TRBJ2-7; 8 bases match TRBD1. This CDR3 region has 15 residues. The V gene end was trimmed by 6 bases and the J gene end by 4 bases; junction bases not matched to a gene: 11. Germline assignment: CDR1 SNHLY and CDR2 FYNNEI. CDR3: CASREGQASWYEQYF. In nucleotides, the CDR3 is TGTGCCAGCAGAGAGGGACAGGCGTCGTGGTACGAGCAGTACTTC.

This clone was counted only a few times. The CDR3 region has the DNA TGTGCCAGCAGTTACTCGAGGAGAGATGAAGCTTTCTTT. Amino acid sequence: CASSYSRRDEAFF. The gene calls are TRBV6-5 and TRBJ1-1; no clear D. Germline lookup yields CDR1 MNHEY and CDR2 SVGAGI. The V and J ends lost 0 bases and 7 bases respectively, with 9 bases between them. This CDR3 is built from 13 residues.

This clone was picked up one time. The CDR3 bases are TGTGCCACCAGTCCAGCGGGACCAGCGGGGGGTAACAATGAGCAGTTCTTC. This translates into CATSPAGPAGGNNEQFF. The chain couples TRBV15 to TRBJ2-1, with 9 bases identical to TRBD2. V lost 6 bases and J lost 5; bases outside the gene matches: 14. This CDR3 region has 17 residues. Germline V gene sequence: CDR1 LNHNV, CDR2 YYDKDF (reference sequence).

In nucleotides, the CDR3 is TGTGCCAGTAGTCTCGGGGGGGATCAGCCCCAGCATTTT. It translates to CASSLGGDQPQHF. This chain connects TRBV19 to TRBJ1-5, with D perhaps matching TRBD1 (5 bases). CDR3 length equals 13 residues. CDR1 is LNHDA and CDR2 is SQIVND in the germline V gene (reference sequence). Trimming cost V 5 bases and J 5 bases, with 10 bases left between them.

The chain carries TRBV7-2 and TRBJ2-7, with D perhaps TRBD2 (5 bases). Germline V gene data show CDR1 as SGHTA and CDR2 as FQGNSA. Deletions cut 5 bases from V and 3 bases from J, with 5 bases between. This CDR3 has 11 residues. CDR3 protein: CASSRGYEQYF. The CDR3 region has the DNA TGTGCCAGCAGCCGGGGCTACGAGCAGTACTTC.